These 14 T cell receptor beta chains originate from one sample sequenced in a study of beta chain features in type 1 diabetes. The sequenced template was cDNA made from the entire isolated RNA. Produced via immunoSEQ multiplex PCR; TCRdb's table is partial and in-frame only. The sample gives hundreds of thousands of clones, about 32% of which show up once; 0.05% to 0.065% is in the top ten. The sample consisted of naive CD4+ T cells from blood. Receptors were obtained from a man between 18 and 35 years old in good health.

This clone was seen a few times. The chain employs TRBV29-1 and TRBJ1-2; D not certain. This CDR3 is built from 11 residues. V lost 2 bases and J 5 bases, leaving 6 bases between the germline ends. Germline loops: CDR1 SQVTM, CDR2 ANQGSEA. This CDR3 is CSVESEYGYTF. DNA of the CDR3: TGCAGCGTTGAATCGGAATATGGCTACACCTTC.

Here the CDR3 DNA reads TGCAGCGTTGAAGATCTTGGGACTTACGAGCAGTACTTC. It codes for CSVEDLGTYEQYF. The V call is TRBV29-1, the J call TRBJ2-7; the D gene is possibly TRBD2 (6 bases). The length of the CDR3 is 13 residues. Trimming took off 0 bases at V and 4 bases at J, with 10 bases between the two ends. CDR1 is SQVTM and CDR2 is ANQGSEA in the germline V gene.

This clone was counted between two and nine times. The rearrangement uses TRBV4-3 and TRBJ2-1, with D perhaps given as TRBD1 or TRBD2 (5 bases each). This CDR3 comprises 16 residues. Per the germline V gene, CDR1 is LGHNA and CDR2 is YSLEER. Trimming took 1 base from V and 0 from J, leaving 10 bases between them. The CDR3 DNA follows: TGCGCCAGCAGCCAAGCATGGGGGAGCTCCTACAATGAGCAGTTCTTC. Residues: CASSQAWGSSYNEQFF.

This clone was seen a few times. The V gene is TRBV7-9, the J gene TRBJ2-5, with 7 bases identical to TRBD1. J gave up 0 bases and V 5 bases, and 3 bases lay outside the gene matches. The germline V gene encodes CDR1 SEHNR and CDR2 FQNEAQ (reference sequence). CDR3 length: 14 residues. CDR3 protein: CASSPGQYQETQYF. The CDR3 DNA reads as TGTGCCAGCAGCCCGGGACAGTACCAAGAGACCCAGTACTTC.

The V and J genes are TRBV5-1 and TRBJ2-6, with TRBD2 matching over 9 bases. The germline V gene encodes CDR1 SGHRS and CDR2 YFSETQ. V lost 4 bases and J lost 2; bases outside the gene matches: 4. This CDR3 comprises 16 residues. DNA for the CDR3: TGCGCCAGCAGCGCGGGAGGGGACCCTGGGGCCAACGTCCTGACTTTC. It is translated as CASSAGGDPGANVLTF.

The chain couples TRBV30 to TRBJ1-2; D uncertain. CDR3 length equals 15 residues. V was shortened by 0 bases and J by 0 bases, with 11 bases between the two germline ends. Per germline, CDR1 GTSNPN and CDR2 SVGIG (reference sequence). The CDR3 region has the DNA TGTGCCTGGAGTGTAAGAGCAGCTACTAACTATGGCTACACCTTC. Translated, it gives CAWSVRAATNYGYTF.

This clone was counted between two and nine times. This chain uses TRBV30 with TRBJ2-5; 13 bases map to TRBD2. Germline-derived CDR1 and CDR2 are GTSNPN and SVGIG (reference sequence). Trimming removed 1 base from V and 5 bases from J; junction bases left unmatched: 1. This CDR3 is 14 amino acids long. Here the CDR3 DNA reads TGTGCCTGGAGTGGGACTAGCGGGAGTGAGACCCAGTACTTC. Protein sequence: CAWSGTSGSETQYF. Full variable domain (remainder filled in from reference TRBV30 and TRBJ2-5): SQTIHQWPATLVQPVGSPLSLECTVEGTSNPNLYWYRQAAGRGLQLLFYSVGIGQISSEVPQNLSASRPQDRQFILSSKKLLLSDSGFYLCAWSGTSGSETQYFGPGTRLLVL.

This sequence joins TRBV6-5 and TRBJ2-3, with 7 bases fitting TRBD1. Germline CDR1 MNHEY, CDR2 SVGAGI. Losses at the gene ends were 1 base for V and 1 base for J; bases not matched to a gene: 2. The CDR3 has 15 residues. The CDR3 sequence is CASSYFGQGTDTQYF. In nucleotides, the CDR3 is TGTGCCAGCAGTTACTTCGGACAGGGCACAGATACGCAGTATTTT.

This chain links TRBV9 with TRBJ2-5; 7 nucleotides match TRBD2. This CDR3 comprises 16 residues. Trimming cost V 0 bases and J 2 bases; bases outside gene matches: 7. Per the germline V gene, CDR1 is SGDLS and CDR2 is YYNGEE. CDR3 DNA sequence: TGTGCCAGCAGCGTAGAGCCTAGCGGAGAACAAGAGACCCAGTACTTC. Protein sequence: CASSVEPSGEQETQYF.

The chain links TRBV2 to TRBJ2-5; D remains ambiguous. Judging by the DNA end, TRBJ2-7 fits better; the J call may be wrong. Looked up from germline, CDR1 is SNHLY and CDR2 is FYNNEI. The CDR3 runs 14 residues. The CDR3 sequence: CASTLQGSSYEQYF. In DNA, the CDR3 is TGTGCCAGCACCTTACAAGGAAGCTCCTACGAGCAGTACTTC.

The chain uses TRBV30 and TRBJ2-1; 8 bases align to TRBD2. Losses at the gene ends were 1 base for V and 5 bases for J; bases not matched to a gene: 10. The V gene's germline CDR1 is GTSNPN and CDR2 SVGIG (reference sequence). This CDR3 spans 16 amino acids. CDR3 sequence (DNA): TGTGCCTGGAGTGGAGGAACTAGCGGATTAAACAATGAGCAGTTCTTC. It encodes CAWSGGTSGLNNEQFF.

This clone was seen a few times. This sequence joins TRBV28 and TRBJ1-1, with D perhaps matching TRBD1 (5 bases). Germline V gene lookup returns CDR1 MDHEN and CDR2 SYDVKM. V was cut by 10 bases and J by 6 bases, with 21 bases left in between. This CDR3 spans 14 amino acids. In DNA, the CDR3 is TGTGCCACCCCTGGAGTCCAGGGAGGGTCTGAAGCTTTCTTT. Its protein product is CATPGVQGGSEAFF.

The chain uses TRBV5-1 and TRBJ2-1; 13 bases are a match to TRBD2. The V segment lost 4 bases and the J segment 0 bases; nucleotides outside the gene matches: 4. The CDR3 is 17 residues long. Germline CDR1 is SGHRS and CDR2 is YFSETQ. CDR3 coding DNA: TGCGCCAGCAGCCAGGGACTAGCGGGACCCTCCTACAATGAGCAGTTCTTC. Translating gives CASSQGLAGPSYNEQFF.

This chain joins TRBV7-2 and TRBJ2-7; 10 bases align to TRBD1. The germline CDR1 and CDR2 sequences are SGHTA and FQGNSA. The CDR3 is 15 amino acids. With V trimmed by 3 bases and J by 6 bases, 8 bases remained unmatched. The CDR3 DNA follows: TGTGCCAGCAGCTTTGCCGGACAGGGGGTTTCCGAGCAGTACTTC. This encodes CASSFAGQGVSEQYF.